These T cell receptor beta chains were read from a single sample in a study of T cell responses to AZD1222 COVID-19 vaccine. Using immunoSEQ multiplex PCR, the repertoire was profiled, and TCRdb retains in-frame clones only, with some absent. The sample has some 150,000 clones, about nine tenths seen once. Material: peripheral blood, obtained on day 0 of MenACWY control vaccination. Source of these receptors: an adult in good health. Both conserved end residues are part of each CDR3. D genes are given only for firm matches. Not every row has a clone size; where given, it reads once, few, many or a size class.

j_call: TRBJ2-1; clone_size: -; v_call: TRBV6-4; d_call: -; cdr3_length: 15; cdr3_nt: TGTGCCAGCAGTGACGCGTTAAAGACAGGCAATGAGCAGTTCTTC; cdr3_aa: CASSDALKTGNEQFF
j_call: TRBJ1-1; clone_size: -; v_call: TRBV28; d_call: -; cdr3_length: 17; cdr3_nt: TGTGCCAGCAGTTTTAGGACAGCCTCGACCTCGAACACTGAAGCTTTCTTT; cdr3_aa: CASSFRTASTSNTEAFF
j_call: TRBJ1-5; clone_size: -; v_call: TRBV3-1/TRBV3-2; d_call: -; cdr3_length: 12; cdr3_nt: TGTGCCAGCAGCCAAGAAGGTCAGCCCCAGCATTTT; cdr3_aa: CASSQEGQPQHF
j_call: TRBJ2-6; clone_size: -; v_call: TRBV7-3; d_call: -; cdr3_length: 16; cdr3_nt: TGTGCCAGCAGCATGAATGGGATCTCTGGGGCCAACGTCCTGACTTTC; cdr3_aa: CASSMNGISGANVLTF
j_call: TRBJ2-7; clone_size: few; v_call: TRBV27; d_call: -; cdr3_length: 13; cdr3_nt: TGTGCCAGCAGTTTTGGTAGCGGCTACGAGCAGTACTTC; cdr3_aa: CASSFGSGYEQYF
j_call: TRBJ2-1; clone_size: -; v_call: TRBV11-2; d_call: TRBD2; cdr3_length: 16; cdr3_nt: TGTGCCAGCAGCTCCCTGACAGGACTAGCGGACAATGAGCAGTTCTTC; cdr3_aa: CASSSLTGLADNEQFF
j_call: TRBJ2-1; clone_size: -; v_call: TRBV12-3/TRBV12-4; d_call: -; cdr3_length: 13; cdr3_nt: TGTGCCAGCAGGGACCGCCTCTACAATGAGCAGTTCTTC; cdr3_aa: CASRDRLYNEQFF
j_call: TRBJ1-5; clone_size: -; v_call: TRBV27; d_call: TRBD1; cdr3_length: 16; cdr3_nt: TGTGCCAGCAGACTACAGGGGGGATATAGCAATCAGCCCCAGCATTTT; cdr3_aa: CASRLQGGYSNQPQHF
j_call: TRBJ2-5; clone_size: -; v_call: TRBV27; d_call: -; cdr3_length: 15; cdr3_nt: TGTGCCAGCAGGGCAGTGGGGGGCTGGCAAGAGACCCAGTACTTC; cdr3_aa: CASRAVGGWQETQYF
j_call: TRBJ1-3; clone_size: -; v_call: TRBV18; d_call: -; cdr3_length: 16; cdr3_nt: TGTGCCAGCTCATCCTTCCCAGGGAGCTCTGGAAACACCATATATTTT; cdr3_aa: CASSSFPGSSGNTIYF
j_call: TRBJ1-2; clone_size: -; v_call: TRBV28; d_call: -; cdr3_length: 13; cdr3_nt: TGTGCCAGCAGTTTAGGCGGGACCGATGGCTACACCTTC; cdr3_aa: CASSLGGTDGYTF
j_call: TRBJ2-5; clone_size: -; v_call: TRBV9; d_call: TRBD2; cdr3_length: 16; cdr3_nt: TGTGCCAGCAGCCCCGGGACTAGTATGGTTCAAGAGACCCAGTACTTC; cdr3_aa: CASSPGTSMVQETQYF
j_call: TRBJ1-3; clone_size: -; v_call: TRBV3-1/TRBV3-2; d_call: -; cdr3_length: 14; cdr3_nt: TGTGCCAGCAGCCAGTTACAGGGAGGAAACACCATATATTTT; cdr3_aa: CASSQLQGGNTIYF
j_call: TRBJ2-7; clone_size: many; v_call: TRBV25-1; d_call: -; cdr3_length: 15; cdr3_nt: TGTGCCAGCAGTGAACGGGGCAGTGTTGCCTACGAGCAGTACTTC; cdr3_aa: CASSERGSVAYEQYF
j_call: TRBJ1-2; clone_size: -; v_call: TRBV6-1; d_call: TRBD1; cdr3_length: 16; cdr3_nt: TGTGCCAGCAGTGAAGATGGACAGGGGATTTCGGGTGGCTACACCTTC; cdr3_aa: CASSEDGQGISGGYTF
j_call: TRBJ1-1; clone_size: -; v_call: TRBV18; d_call: -; cdr3_length: 16; cdr3_nt: TGTGCCAGCTCACCACCTAACAGGGTCGGAACCACTGAAGCTTTCTTT; cdr3_aa: CASSPPNRVGTTEAFF
j_call: TRBJ2-5; clone_size: -; v_call: TRBV19; d_call: -; cdr3_length: 14; cdr3_nt: TGTGCCAGTAGTATAGGGAGTAAGGGGGAGACCCAGTACTTC; cdr3_aa: CASSIGSKGETQYF
j_call: TRBJ1-6; clone_size: -; v_call: TRBV7-2; d_call: -; cdr3_length: 13; cdr3_nt: TGTGCCAGCAGCTTACCCAGTAATTCACCCCTCCACTTT; cdr3_aa: CASSLPSNSPLHF
j_call: TRBJ2-1; clone_size: few; v_call: TRBV24-1; d_call: TRBD1; cdr3_length: 12; cdr3_nt: TGTGCCACTAACGATCCGACGGGACAGGGGTTCTTC; cdr3_aa: CATNDPTGQGFF
j_call: TRBJ1-1; clone_size: once; v_call: TRBV6-5; d_call: -; cdr3_length: 14; cdr3_nt: TGTGCCAGCAGTTATCACAAAGCGAGCACTGAAGCTTTCTTT; cdr3_aa: CASSYHKASTEAFF
j_call: TRBJ1-5; clone_size: -; v_call: TRBV24-1; d_call: -; cdr3_length: 12; cdr3_nt: TGTGCCACCAGTGATGGGGATCAGCCCCAGCATTTT; cdr3_aa: CATSDGDQPQHF
j_call: TRBJ1-1; clone_size: -; v_call: TRBV27; d_call: TRBD1; cdr3_length: 14; cdr3_nt: TGTGCCAGCAGTCTTCGACAGGGGAACACTGAAGCTTTCTTT; cdr3_aa: CASSLRQGNTEAFF
j_call: TRBJ2-7; clone_size: once; v_call: TRBV11-2; d_call: TRBD2; cdr3_length: 16; cdr3_nt: TGTGCCAGCAGCTTAGGCAGCGGGGGGATTTCTTACGAGCAGTACTTC; cdr3_aa: CASSLGSGGISYEQYF
j_call: TRBJ1-2; clone_size: -; v_call: TRBV11-2; d_call: TRBD1; cdr3_length: 15; cdr3_nt: TGTGCCAGCAGCAGAGACAGGGGTGTTAACTATGGCTACACCTTC; cdr3_aa: CASSRDRGVNYGYTF
j_call: TRBJ1-5; clone_size: -; v_call: TRBV19; d_call: TRBD1; cdr3_length: 15; cdr3_nt: TGTGCCAGTAGTCCGGGACAGGCCTCAAATCAGCCCCAGCATTTT; cdr3_aa: CASSPGQASNQPQHF
j_call: TRBJ2-7; clone_size: -; v_call: TRBV10-3; d_call: TRBD2; cdr3_length: 16; cdr3_nt: TGTGCCATCAGACCCGGGACTAGCGGGCCTTCTGGCGAGCAGTACTTC; cdr3_aa: CAIRPGTSGPSGEQYF
j_call: TRBJ1-1; clone_size: -; v_call: TRBV5-1; d_call: -; cdr3_length: 15; cdr3_nt: TGCGCCAGCAGCTTGGGGAAGGGACCGAACACTGAAGCTTTCTTT; cdr3_aa: CASSLGKGPNTEAFF
j_call: TRBJ2-1; clone_size: -; v_call: TRBV30; d_call: TRBD1; cdr3_length: 12; cdr3_nt: TGTGCCTGGGGGGACAGTTACAATGAGCAGTTCTTC; cdr3_aa: CAWGDSYNEQFF
j_call: TRBJ1-2; clone_size: -; v_call: TRBV27; d_call: TRBD1; cdr3_length: 15; cdr3_nt: TGTGCCAGCAGGCGAACAGGGGAGGGGTTTGGGGGCTACACCTTC; cdr3_aa: CASRRTGEGFGGYTF
j_call: TRBJ2-2; clone_size: -; v_call: TRBV28; d_call: -; cdr3_length: 11; cdr3_nt: TGTGCCAGCAGTTCATTCTTGGGGCTGTTTTTT; cdr3_aa: CASSSFLGLFF
j_call: TRBJ2-7; clone_size: -; v_call: TRBV13; d_call: -; cdr3_length: 12; cdr3_nt: TGTGCCAGCAGCTTGAGGTCCTACGAGCAGTACTTC; cdr3_aa: CASSLRSYEQYF
j_call: TRBJ2-5; clone_size: -; v_call: TRBV9; d_call: TRBD2; cdr3_length: 15; cdr3_nt: TGTGCCAGCAGCCGGACTAGCGGGGTCCAAGAGACCCAGTACTTC; cdr3_aa: CASSRTSGVQETQYF
j_call: TRBJ2-7; clone_size: -; v_call: TRBV18; d_call: -; cdr3_length: 15; cdr3_nt: TGTGCCAGCTCACCACAGGGGTTGAGCTCCTACGAGCAGTACTTC; cdr3_aa: CASSPQGLSSYEQYF